This T cell receptor (beta chain) emerged from a study of T cell responses to AZD1222 COVID-19 vaccine. From germline, CDR1 is KGHSH and CDR2 LQKENI. The CDR3 is made up of 13 amino acids. The V gene lost 7 bases and the J gene lost 2 bases, with 11 bases spanning the gap. Regarding the study as a whole: CD4 TCRs associated with vaccination spanned spike, dominating at 160-218 and 743-854. Within unmutated variant regions lay the reported targets of nearly half of spike-specific TCRs.

In this sample, this clone turned up once. Its antigen is undetermined. Profiled with immunoSEQ multiplex PCR; TCRdb holds only in-frame clones, not every one. This repertoire shows around 110,000 clones, about 90% found once; its top ten account for over 7%. The input for sequencing was peripheral blood, taken 28 days after the second AZD1222 dose. The TCR comes from an adult who received the AZD1222 COVID-19 vaccine. This chain links TRBV18 with TRBJ1-1; D is possibly TRBD1 (6 bases). This CDR3 reads CASWQGRNTEAFF. In DNA, the CDR3 is TGTGCCAGCTGGCAGGGGAGAAACACTGAAGCTTTCTTT.